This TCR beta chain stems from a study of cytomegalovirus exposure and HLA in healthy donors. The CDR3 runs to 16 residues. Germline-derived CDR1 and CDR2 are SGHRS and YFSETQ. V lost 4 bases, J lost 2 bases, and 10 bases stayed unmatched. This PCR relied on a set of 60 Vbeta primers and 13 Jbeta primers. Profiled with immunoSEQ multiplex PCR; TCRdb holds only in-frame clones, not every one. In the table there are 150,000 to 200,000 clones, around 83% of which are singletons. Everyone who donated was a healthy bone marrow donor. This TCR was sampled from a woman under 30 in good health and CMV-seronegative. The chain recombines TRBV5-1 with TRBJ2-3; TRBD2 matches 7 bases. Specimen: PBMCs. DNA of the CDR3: TGCGCCAGCAGCCCGACGACGGGAGGAAACACAGATACGCAGTATTTT. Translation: CASSPTTGGNTDTQYF.